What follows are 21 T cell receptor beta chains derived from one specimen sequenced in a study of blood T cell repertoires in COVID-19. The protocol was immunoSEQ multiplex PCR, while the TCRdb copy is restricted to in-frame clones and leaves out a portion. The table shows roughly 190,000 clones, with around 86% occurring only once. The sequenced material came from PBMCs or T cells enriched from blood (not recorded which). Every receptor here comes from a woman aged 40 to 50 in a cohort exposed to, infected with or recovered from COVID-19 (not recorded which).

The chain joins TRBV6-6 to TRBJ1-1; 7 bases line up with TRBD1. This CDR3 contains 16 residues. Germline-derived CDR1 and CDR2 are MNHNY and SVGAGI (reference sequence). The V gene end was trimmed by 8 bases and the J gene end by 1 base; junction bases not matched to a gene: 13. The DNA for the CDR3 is TGTGCCAGCGTCGAGCGGGCAGGGGGTACGAACACTGAAGCTTTCTTT. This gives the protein CASVERAGGTNTEAFF.

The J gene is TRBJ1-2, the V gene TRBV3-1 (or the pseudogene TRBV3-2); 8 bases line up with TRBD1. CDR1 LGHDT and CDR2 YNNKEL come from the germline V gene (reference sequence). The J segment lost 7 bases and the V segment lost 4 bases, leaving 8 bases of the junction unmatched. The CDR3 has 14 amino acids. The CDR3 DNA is TGTGCCAGCAGCCCGCACGCCGGGACAGGTGGCTACACCTTC. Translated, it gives CASSPHAGTGGYTF.

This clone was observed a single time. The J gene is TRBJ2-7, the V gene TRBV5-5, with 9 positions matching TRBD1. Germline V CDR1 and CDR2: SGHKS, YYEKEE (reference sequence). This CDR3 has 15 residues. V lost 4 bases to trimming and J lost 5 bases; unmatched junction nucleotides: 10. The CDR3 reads CASSLLTGGGNEQYF. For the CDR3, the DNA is TGTGCCAGCAGCCTGTTGACAGGGGGAGGCAACGAGCAGTACTTC.

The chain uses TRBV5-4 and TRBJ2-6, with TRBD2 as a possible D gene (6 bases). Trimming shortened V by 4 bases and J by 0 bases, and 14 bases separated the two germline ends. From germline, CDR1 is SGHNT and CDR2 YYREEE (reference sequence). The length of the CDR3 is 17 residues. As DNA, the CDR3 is TGTGCCAGCAGCGCCGCGGGACGCCGCTCTGGGGCCAACGTCCTGACTTTC. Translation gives CASSAAGRRSGANVLTF.

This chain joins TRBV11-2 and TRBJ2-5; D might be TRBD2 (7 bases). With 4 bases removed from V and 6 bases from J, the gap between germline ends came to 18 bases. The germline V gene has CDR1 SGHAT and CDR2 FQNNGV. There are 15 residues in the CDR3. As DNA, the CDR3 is TGTGCCAGCAGCTGGGGGGGCGGGACTCGAAAGACCCAGTACTTC. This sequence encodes CASSWGGGTRKTQYF. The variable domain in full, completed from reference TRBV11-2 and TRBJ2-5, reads EAGVAQSPRYKIIEKRQSVAFWCNPISGHATLYWYQQILGQGPKLLIQFQNNGVVDDSQLPKDRFSAERLKGVDSTLKIQPAKLEDSAVYLCASSWGGGTRKTQYFGPGTRLLVL.

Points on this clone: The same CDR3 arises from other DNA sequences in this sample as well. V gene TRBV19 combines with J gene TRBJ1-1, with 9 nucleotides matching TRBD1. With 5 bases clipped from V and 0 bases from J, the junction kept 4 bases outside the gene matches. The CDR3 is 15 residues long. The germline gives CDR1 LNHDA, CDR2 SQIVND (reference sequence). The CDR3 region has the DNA TGTGCCAGTAGTCCCCGGACAGGGGTGAACACTGAAGCTTTCTTT. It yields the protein CASSPRTGVNTEAFF.

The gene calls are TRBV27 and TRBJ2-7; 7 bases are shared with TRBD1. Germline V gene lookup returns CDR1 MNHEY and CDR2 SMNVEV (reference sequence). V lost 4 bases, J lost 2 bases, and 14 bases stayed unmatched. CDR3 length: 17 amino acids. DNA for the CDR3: TGTGCCAGCAGTTCCCCCTGGGACAGCCTGCATCCCTACGAGCAGTACTTC. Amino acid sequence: CASSSPWDSLHPYEQYF.

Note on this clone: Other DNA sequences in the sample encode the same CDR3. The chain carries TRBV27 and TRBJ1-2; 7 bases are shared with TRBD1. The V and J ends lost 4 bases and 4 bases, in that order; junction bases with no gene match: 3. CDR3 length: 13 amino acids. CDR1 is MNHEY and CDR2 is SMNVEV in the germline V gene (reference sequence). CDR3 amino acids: CASSYRGGYGYTF. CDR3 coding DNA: TGTGCCAGCAGTTACAGGGGTGGCTATGGCTACACCTTC.

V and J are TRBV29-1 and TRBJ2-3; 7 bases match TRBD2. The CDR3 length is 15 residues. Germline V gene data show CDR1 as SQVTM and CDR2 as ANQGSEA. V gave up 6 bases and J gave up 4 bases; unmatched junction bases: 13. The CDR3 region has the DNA TGCAGCGTGGTACCGGGACTATCGTCCCCAGATACGCAGTATTTT. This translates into CSVVPGLSSPDTQYF.

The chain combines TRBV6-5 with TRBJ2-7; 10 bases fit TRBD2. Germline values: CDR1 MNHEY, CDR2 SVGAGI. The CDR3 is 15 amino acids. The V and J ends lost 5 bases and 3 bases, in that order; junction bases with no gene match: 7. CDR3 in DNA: TGTGCCAGCAGTCTCACCGGGACTAGCGTCTACGAGCAGTACTTC. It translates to CASSLTGTSVYEQYF.

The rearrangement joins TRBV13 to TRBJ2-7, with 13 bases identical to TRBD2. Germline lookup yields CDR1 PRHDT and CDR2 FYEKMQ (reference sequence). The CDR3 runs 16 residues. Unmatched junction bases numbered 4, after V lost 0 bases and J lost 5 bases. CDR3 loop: CASSLGRTSGSHEQYF. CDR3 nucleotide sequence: TGTGCCAGCAGCTTAGGGCGGACTAGCGGGAGCCACGAGCAGTACTTC.

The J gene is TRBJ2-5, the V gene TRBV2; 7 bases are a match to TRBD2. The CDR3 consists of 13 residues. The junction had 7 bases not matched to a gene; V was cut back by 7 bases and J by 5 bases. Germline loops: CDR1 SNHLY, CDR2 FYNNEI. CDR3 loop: CASNRLAGETQYF. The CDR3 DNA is TGTGCCAGCAATCGACTAGCTGGCGAGACCCAGTACTTC.

CDR3 protein: CAPPGAGRQETQYF. CDR3 sequence (DNA): TGCGCCCCTCCCGGGGCGGGAAGACAAGAGACCCAGTACTTC. The chain combines TRBV10-1 with TRBJ2-5; tentatively, D is TRBD2 (6 bases). This CDR3 spans 14 amino acids. Germline V gene lookup returns CDR1 WNHNN and CDR2 SYGVQD (reference sequence). Trimming stripped 11 bases from V and 2 bases from J, with 18 bases between.

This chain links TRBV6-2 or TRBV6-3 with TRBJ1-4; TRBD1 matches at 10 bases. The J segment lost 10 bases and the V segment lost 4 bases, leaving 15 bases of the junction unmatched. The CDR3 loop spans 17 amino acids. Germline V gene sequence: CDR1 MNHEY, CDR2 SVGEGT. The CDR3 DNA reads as TGTGCCAGCAGTTCGCTCCGCTCAGACAGGGGGCGTCGAAAACTGTTTTTT. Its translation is CASSSLRSDRGRRKLFF.

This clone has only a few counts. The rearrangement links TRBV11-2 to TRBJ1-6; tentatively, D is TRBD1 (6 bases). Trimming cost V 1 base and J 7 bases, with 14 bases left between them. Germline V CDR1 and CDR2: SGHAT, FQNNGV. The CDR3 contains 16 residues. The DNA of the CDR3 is TGTGCCAGCAGCTTAGTCAAGCAGGGGTTGAATTCACCCCTCCACTTT. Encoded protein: CASSLVKQGLNSPLHF.

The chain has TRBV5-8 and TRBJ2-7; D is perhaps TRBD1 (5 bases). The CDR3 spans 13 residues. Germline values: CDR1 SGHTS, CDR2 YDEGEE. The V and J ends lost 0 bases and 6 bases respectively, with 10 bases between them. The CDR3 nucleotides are TGTGCCAGCAGCTTGGAGGGGCGATTCGAGCAGTACTTC. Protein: CASSLEGRFEQYF.

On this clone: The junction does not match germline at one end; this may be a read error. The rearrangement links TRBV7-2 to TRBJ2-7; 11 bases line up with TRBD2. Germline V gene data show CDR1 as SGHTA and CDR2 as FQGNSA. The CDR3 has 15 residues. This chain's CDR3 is CASSLAGGASYEQYF. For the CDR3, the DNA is TGTGCCAGCAGTTTAGCGGGGGGGGCCTCCTACGAGCAGTACTTC.

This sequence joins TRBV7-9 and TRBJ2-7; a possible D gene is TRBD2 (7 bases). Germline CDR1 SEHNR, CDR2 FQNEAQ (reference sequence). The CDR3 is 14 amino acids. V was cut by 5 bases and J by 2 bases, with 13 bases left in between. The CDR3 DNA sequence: TGTGCCAGCAGCCCGAGGGGGGGGACCTACGAGCAGTACTTC. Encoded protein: CASSPRGGTYEQYF.

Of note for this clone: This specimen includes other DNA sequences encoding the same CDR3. The CDR3 region is CASSTGVTEAFF. The CDR3 coding sequence is TGTGCCAGCAGTACAGGGGTCACTGAAGCTTTCTTT. The chain couples TRBV12-3 or TRBV12-4 to TRBJ1-1; 7 bases align to TRBD1. V lost 5 bases and J lost 4; bases outside the gene matches: 1. CDR3 length: 12 residues.

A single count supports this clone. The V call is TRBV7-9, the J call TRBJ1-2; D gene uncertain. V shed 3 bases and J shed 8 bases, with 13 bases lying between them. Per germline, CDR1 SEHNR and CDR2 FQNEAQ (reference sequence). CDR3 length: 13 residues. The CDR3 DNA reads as TGTGCCAGCAGCTTGGGGTGGGAGCGAGGCTACACCTTC. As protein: CASSLGWERGYTF.

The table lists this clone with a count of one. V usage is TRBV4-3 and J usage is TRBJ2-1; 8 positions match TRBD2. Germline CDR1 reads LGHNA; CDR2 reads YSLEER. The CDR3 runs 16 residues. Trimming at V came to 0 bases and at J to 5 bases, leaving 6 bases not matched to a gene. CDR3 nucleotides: TGCGCCAGCAGCCAAGAAACTAGCGGCCTCCACAATGAGCAGTTCTTC. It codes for CASSQETSGLHNEQFF.